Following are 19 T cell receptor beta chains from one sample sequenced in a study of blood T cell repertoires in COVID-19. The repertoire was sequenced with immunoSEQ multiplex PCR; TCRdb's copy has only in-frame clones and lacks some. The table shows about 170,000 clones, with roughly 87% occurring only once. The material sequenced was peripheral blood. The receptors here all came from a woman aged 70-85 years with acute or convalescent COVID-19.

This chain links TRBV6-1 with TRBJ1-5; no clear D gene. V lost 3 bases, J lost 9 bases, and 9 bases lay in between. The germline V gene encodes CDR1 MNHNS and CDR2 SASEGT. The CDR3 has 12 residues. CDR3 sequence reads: CASSDLELPQHF. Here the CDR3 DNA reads TGTGCCAGCAGTGACCTTGAGTTGCCCCAGCATTTT.

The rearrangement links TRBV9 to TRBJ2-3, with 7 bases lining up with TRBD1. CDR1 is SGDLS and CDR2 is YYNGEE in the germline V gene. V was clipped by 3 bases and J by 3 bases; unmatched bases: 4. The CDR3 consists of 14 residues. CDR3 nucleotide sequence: TGTGCCAGCAGCGCCCAGACAGGGACAGATACGCAGTATTTT. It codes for CASSAQTGTDTQYF. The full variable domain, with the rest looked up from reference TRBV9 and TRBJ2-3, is DSGVTQTPKHLITATGQRVTLRCSPRSGDLSVYWYQQSLDQGLQFLIQYYNGEERAKGNILERFSAQQFPDLHSELNLSSLELGDSALYFCASSAQTGTDTQYFGPGTRLTVL.

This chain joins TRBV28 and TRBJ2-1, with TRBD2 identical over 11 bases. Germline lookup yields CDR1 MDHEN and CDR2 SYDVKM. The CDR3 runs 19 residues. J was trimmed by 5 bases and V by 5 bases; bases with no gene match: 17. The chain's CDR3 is CASSPHPGSGGEHNNEQFF. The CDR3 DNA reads TGTGCCAGCAGTCCCCACCCAGGTAGCGGGGGGGAGCATAACAATGAGCAGTTCTTC.

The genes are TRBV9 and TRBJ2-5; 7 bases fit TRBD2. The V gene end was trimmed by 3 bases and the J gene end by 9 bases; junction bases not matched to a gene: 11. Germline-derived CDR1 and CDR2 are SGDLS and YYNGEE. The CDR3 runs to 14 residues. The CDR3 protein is CASSGRGGSGAQYF. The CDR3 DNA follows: TGTGCCAGCAGCGGCCGGGGAGGGTCTGGGGCCCAGTACTTC. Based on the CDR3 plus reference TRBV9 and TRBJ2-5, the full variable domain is DSGVTQTPKHLITATGQRVTLRCSPRSGDLSVYWYQQSLDQGLQFLIQYYNGEERAKGNILERFSAQQFPDLHSELNLSSLELGDSALYFCASSGRGGSGAQYFGPGTRLLVL.

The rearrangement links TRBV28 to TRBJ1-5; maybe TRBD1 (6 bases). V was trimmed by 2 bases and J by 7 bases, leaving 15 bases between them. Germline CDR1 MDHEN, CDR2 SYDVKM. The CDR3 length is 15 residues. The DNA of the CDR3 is TGTGCCAGCAGTTTAGGGGGCAGGCGCATCCAGCCCCAGCATTTT. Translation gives CASSLGGRRIQPQHF.

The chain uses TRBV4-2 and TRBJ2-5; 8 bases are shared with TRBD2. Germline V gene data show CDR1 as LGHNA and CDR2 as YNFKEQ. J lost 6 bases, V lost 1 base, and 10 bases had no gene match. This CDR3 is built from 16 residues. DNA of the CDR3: TGTGCCAGCAGCCAAGCCAACGGGGGGGCATCAAAGACCCAGTACTTC. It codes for CASSQANGGASKTQYF.

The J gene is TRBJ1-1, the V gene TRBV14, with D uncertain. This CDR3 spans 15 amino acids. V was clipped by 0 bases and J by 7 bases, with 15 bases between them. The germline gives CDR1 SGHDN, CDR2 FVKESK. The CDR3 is CASSQEIGVTHEAFF. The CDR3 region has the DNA TGTGCCAGCAGCCAAGAAATCGGGGTCACCCATGAAGCTTTCTTT.

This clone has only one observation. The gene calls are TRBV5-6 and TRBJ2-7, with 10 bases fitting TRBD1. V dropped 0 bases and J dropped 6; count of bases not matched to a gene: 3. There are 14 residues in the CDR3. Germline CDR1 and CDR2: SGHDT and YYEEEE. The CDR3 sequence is CASSLAGTGVEQYF. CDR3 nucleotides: TGTGCCAGCAGCTTGGCGGGGACAGGGGTCGAGCAGTACTTC.

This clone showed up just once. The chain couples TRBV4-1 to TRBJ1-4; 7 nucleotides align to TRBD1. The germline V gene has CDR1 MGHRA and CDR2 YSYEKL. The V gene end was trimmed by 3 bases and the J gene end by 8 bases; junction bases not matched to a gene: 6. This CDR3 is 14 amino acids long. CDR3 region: CASSHVGTVEKLFF. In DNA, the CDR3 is TGCGCCAGCAGCCACGTAGGGACAGTCGAAAAACTGTTTTTT.

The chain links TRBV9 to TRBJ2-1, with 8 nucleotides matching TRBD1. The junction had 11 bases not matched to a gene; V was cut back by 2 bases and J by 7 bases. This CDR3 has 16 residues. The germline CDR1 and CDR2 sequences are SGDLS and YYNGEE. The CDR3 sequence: CASSVQGALYLNEQFF. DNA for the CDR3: TGTGCCAGCAGCGTTCAGGGGGCGCTCTATTTAAATGAGCAGTTCTTC.

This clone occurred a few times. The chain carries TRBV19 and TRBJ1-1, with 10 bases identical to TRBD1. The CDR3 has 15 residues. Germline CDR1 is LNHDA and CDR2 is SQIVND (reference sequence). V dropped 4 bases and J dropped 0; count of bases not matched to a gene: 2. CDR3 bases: TGTGCCAGTAGTAAGGGACAGGGGATGAACACTGAAGCTTTCTTT. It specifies CASSKGQGMNTEAFF. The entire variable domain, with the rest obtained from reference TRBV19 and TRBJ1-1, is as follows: DGGITQSPKYLFRKEGQNVTLSCEQNLNHDAMYWYRQDPGQGLRLIYYSQIVNDFQKGDIAEGYSVSREKKESFPLTVTSAQKNPTAFYLCASSKGQGMNTEAFFGQGTRLTVV.

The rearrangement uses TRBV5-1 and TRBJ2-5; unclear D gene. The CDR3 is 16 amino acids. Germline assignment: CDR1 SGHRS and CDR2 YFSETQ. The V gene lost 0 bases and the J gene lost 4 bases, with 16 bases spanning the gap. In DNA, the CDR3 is TGCGCCAGCAGCTTGGATCCAGGCATGGCAGGAGAGACCCAGTACTTC. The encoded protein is CASSLDPGMAGETQYF.

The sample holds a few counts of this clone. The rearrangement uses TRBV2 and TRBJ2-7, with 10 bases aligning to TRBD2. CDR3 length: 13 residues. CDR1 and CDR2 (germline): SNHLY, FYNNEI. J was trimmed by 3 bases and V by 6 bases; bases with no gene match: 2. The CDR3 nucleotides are TGTGCCAGCAGAAGGACTAGCGGCTACGAGCAGTACTTC. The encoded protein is CASRRTSGYEQYF.

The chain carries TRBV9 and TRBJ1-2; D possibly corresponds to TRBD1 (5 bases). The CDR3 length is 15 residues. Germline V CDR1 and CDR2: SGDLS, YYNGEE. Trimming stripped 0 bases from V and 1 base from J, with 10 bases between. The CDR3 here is CASSVGQNSNYGYTF. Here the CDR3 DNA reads TGTGCCAGCAGCGTAGGACAGAACAGTAACTATGGCTACACCTTC.

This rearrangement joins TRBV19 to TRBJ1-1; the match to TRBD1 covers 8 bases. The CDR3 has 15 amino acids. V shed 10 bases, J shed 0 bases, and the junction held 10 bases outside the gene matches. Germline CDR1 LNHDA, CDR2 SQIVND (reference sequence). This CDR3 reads CATITGGNMNTEAFF. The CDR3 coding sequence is TGTGCCACCATTACAGGGGGGAACATGAACACTGAAGCTTTCTTT.

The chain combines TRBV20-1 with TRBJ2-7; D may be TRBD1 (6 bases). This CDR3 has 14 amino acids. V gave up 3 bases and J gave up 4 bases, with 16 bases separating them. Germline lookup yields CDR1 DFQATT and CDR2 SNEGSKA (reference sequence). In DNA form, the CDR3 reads TGCAGTGCTAGTGATTACGGTCAGGGGTACGAGCAGTACTTC. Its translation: CSASDYGQGYEQYF.

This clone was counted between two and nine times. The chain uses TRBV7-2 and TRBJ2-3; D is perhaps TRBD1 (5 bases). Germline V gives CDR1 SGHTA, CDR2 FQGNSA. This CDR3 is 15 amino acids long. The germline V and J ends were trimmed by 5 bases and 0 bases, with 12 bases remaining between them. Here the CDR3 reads CASSRHTGSTDTQYF. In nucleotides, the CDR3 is TGTGCCAGCAGCCGTCATACAGGAAGCACAGATACGCAGTATTTT.

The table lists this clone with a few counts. This CDR3 reads CASSLLTGELFF. The CDR3 coding sequence is TGTGCCAGCAGTCTTCTCACCGGGGAGCTGTTTTTT. This chain uses TRBV28 with TRBJ2-2, with D uncertain. From germline, CDR1 is MDHEN and CDR2 SYDVKM. The ends were cut back, 5 bases at V and 4 bases at J, with 5 bases in the middle. The CDR3 is 12 amino acids.

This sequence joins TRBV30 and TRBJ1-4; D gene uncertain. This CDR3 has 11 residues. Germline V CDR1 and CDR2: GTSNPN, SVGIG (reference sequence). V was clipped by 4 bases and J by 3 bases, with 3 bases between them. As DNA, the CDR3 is TGTGCCTGGACGGCTAATGAAAAACTGTTTTTT. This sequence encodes CAWTANEKLFF.